This is a list of T cell receptor beta chains from one sample in a study of PD-1 blockade in classical Hodgkin lymphoma. This table comes from immunoSEQ multiplex PCR, and its TCRdb copy is limited to in-frame clones, with some not included. The data contain 20,000 to 30,000 clones, 81% of them seen just once; the ten biggest clones take up around a fifth. The input for sequencing was peripheral blood mononuclear cells (PBMCs), taken before the second cycle of nivolumab. Every receptor here comes from a human donor with classical Hodgkin lymphoma. Both conserved end residues are part of each CDR3. Fields, in order: J gene, clone size, V gene, D gene, CDR3 DNA, CDR3 protein. D genes are given only for firm matches. The size of a clone is reported for some rows only, either as once, few or many, or as a class for expanded clones.

TRBJ1-5	-	TRBV2	-	TGTGCCAGCAGTGAAGGGAACAGGGCCCAGCCCCAGCATTTT	CASSEGNRAQPQHF
TRBJ1-2	-	TRBV25-1	-	TGTGCCAGCAGTGCCTACCGGGACTACACCTTC	CASSAYRDYTF
TRBJ2-2	few	TRBV5-8	-	TGTGCCAGCAGCTTGGTAGGAAACACCGGGGAGCTGTTTTTT	CASSLVGNTGELFF
TRBJ2-3	once	TRBV11-2	TRBD2	TGTGCCAGCAGCTCAGGACTAGCTGTTGGAAATACGCAGTATTTT	CASSSGLAVGNTQYF
TRBJ2-6	-	TRBV27	-	TGTGCCAGCAGTTTATCGTGGAGCTCTGGGGCCAACGTCCTGACTTTC	CASSLSWSSGANVLTF
TRBJ2-7	-	TRBV2	-	TGTGCCAGCAGGGAGGGGGCTCTGGCCTACGAGCAGTACTTC	CASREGALAYEQYF
TRBJ1-5	once	TRBV7-8	TRBD1	TGTGCCAGCAGCCCACTCGACAGGGGAAATCAGCCCCAGCATTTT	CASSPLDRGNQPQHF
TRBJ2-1	-	TRBV11-3	TRBD2	TGTGCCAGCAGCTTAACCAGCGGGGGGGGCCACAATGAGCAGTTCTTC	CASSLTSGGGHNEQFF
TRBJ1-5	once	TRBV28	-	TGTGCCAGCAGTTATATCGGGGCCAATCAGCCCCAGCATTTT	CASSYIGANQPQHF
TRBJ2-7	-	TRBV11-3	-	TGTGCCAGCAGCTTGGGGTCGAAGAGGGCCGTTTACGAGCAGTACTTC	CASSLGSKRAVYEQYF
TRBJ1-2	-	TRBV29-1	-	TGCAGCGGAAGCCAGGGGCATGGCTACACCTTC	CSGSQGHGYTF
TRBJ2-7	-	TRBV2	TRBD1	TGTGCCAGCAGTGAGGAGAACAGGGGAACGCAGTACTTC	CASSEENRGTQYF
TRBJ1-1	-	TRBV6-1	-	TGTGCCAGCAGTGCCGGGTTTGACACTGAAGCTTTCTTT	CASSAGFDTEAFF
TRBJ2-1	once	TRBV2	-	TGTGCCAGCACCGGGCGAACCTACAATGAGCAGTTCTTC	CASTGRTYNEQFF
TRBJ2-2	medium-sized	TRBV2	TRBD2	TGTGCCAGCAGTGATGGGGCTAGCGGTACCGGGGAGCTGTTTTTT	CASSDGASGTGELFF
TRBJ2-7	-	TRBV18	-	TGTGCCAGCTCCCTGGGGAAAGGGGGCTCCTACGAGCAGTACTTC	CASSLGKGGSYEQYF
TRBJ2-5	-	TRBV30	-	TGTGCCTGGAGCCTCCAAGAGACCCAGTACTTC	CAWSLQETQYF
TRBJ1-1	-	TRBV9	-	TGTGCCAGCAGCGGACAGGTTTCCCGGGGGAACACTGAAGCTTTCTTT	CASSGQVSRGNTEAFF
TRBJ2-1	-	TRBV6-6	-	TGTGCCAGCAGTTCAGACCCCCGGCAGTTCTTC	CASSSDPRQFF
TRBJ1-4	-	TRBV6-1	TRBD1	TGTGCCAGCAGGGGACAGGGATGGGATGAAAAACTGTTTTTT	CASRGQGWDEKLFF
TRBJ2-6	-	TRBV30	-	TGTGCCTGGAGCCCTTTGGGGTATTGGGGCCGGTCTGGGGCCAACGTCCTGACTTTC	CAWSPLGYWGRSGANVLTF
TRBJ2-7	-	TRBV10-3	TRBD2	TGTGCCAGCAGCCCCGGACTAGCGGGAGGGATCGCCTACGAGCAGTACTTC	CASSPGLAGGIAYEQYF
TRBJ1-3	once	TRBV19	-	TGTGCCAGTAGTAGAGGGTGGTCTGGAAACACCATATATTTT	CASSRGWSGNTIYF
TRBJ2-3	once	TRBV29-1	TRBD2	TGCAGCGTTGACAAAGCGGGAGGAGTGGATACGCAGTATTTT	CSVDKAGGVDTQYF
TRBJ1-1	few	TRBV7-9	-	TGTGCCAGCATCCTAGAAACAGGGTCCGCTGAAGCTTTCTTT	CASILETGSAEAFF
TRBJ2-5	-	TRBV5-1	TRBD2	TGCGCCAGCAGCTTGAGACTAGCGGGGGGCCAAGAGACCCAGTACTTC	CASSLRLAGGQETQYF
TRBJ2-3	-	TRBV5-4	TRBD2	TGTGCCAGCAGCAAAACTGACCGAGCGGGAGGCACAGATACGCAGTATTTT	CASSKTDRAGGTDTQYF
TRBJ1-1	-	TRBV6-5	-	TGTGCCAGCAGCCCTCAAGGGGGTTTCACTGAAGCTTTCTTT	CASSPQGGFTEAFF
TRBJ1-1	-	TRBV5-1	TRBD1	TGCGCCAGCAGCTGGGACAGCCTCACCATCACTGAAGCTTTCTTT	CASSWDSLTITEAFF
TRBJ2-7	-	TRBV10-3	-	TGTGCCATCAGGGGGGACGCTACCTACGAGCAGTACTTC	CAIRGDATYEQYF
TRBJ2-1	-	TRBV4-1	-	TGCGCCAGCAGCCAAGATGCGGAACAGTTCTTC	CASSQDAEQFF
TRBJ2-5	-	TRBV4-2	-	TGTGCCAGCAGCCAAGACGCCGACCGTCCCGGGACCAGTGGTGGGCGGACCCAGTACTTC	CASSQDADRPGTSGGRTQYF
TRBJ2-1	-	TRBV5-4	TRBD2	TGTGCCAGCAGCTCCGGGACTAGCGGGACGAGCTCCTACAATGAGCAGTTCTTC	CASSSGTSGTSSYNEQFF
TRBJ2-7	once	TRBV2	TRBD1	TGTGCCAGCAGGGCGACAGGGGCGGGCGAGCAGTACTTC	CASRATGAGEQYF
TRBJ1-2	-	TRBV5-4	-	TGTGCCAGCAGCTTGGATTCTAATAGGGGTTATGGCTACACCTTC	CASSLDSNRGYGYTF
TRBJ2-3	-	TRBV4-1	TRBD2	TGCGCCAGCAGCCAACTAGCGGGGGCCACAGATACGCAGTATTTT	CASSQLAGATDTQYF
TRBJ2-1	-	TRBV25-1	-	TGTGCCAGCAGTGAGGGGACCGGGCGCAATGAGCAGTTCTTC	CASSEGTGRNEQFF
TRBJ2-5	-	TRBV13	TRBD2	TGTGCCAGCAGCTTAGGCGGACTAGCGGGATTCCAAGAGACCCAGTACTTC	CASSLGGLAGFQETQYF
TRBJ1-2	-	TRBV5-1	TRBD1	TGCGCCAGCAGCTTGGCCGCAGGGGGGATTGGACTCAACTATGGCTACACCTTC	CASSLAAGGIGLNYGYTF
TRBJ2-7	-	TRBV4-1	TRBD1	TGCGCCAGCAGCGCACCGGGACAGAGGGTCGAGCAGTACTTC	CASSAPGQRVEQYF
TRBJ2-1	-	TRBV12-5	-	TGTGCTAGTGGTTTGTCCAGACGGGTTTACAATGAGCAGTTCTTC	CASGLSRRVYNEQFF
TRBJ1-1	-	TRBV10-2	TRBD1	TGCGCCAGCCGGCGAGGACAGGATTTGAACACTGAAGCTTTCTTT	CASRRGQDLNTEAFF
TRBJ1-3	-	TRBV5-6	TRBD1	TGTGCCAGCAGCTTGCTTGGGACAGGGAAGGGAAACACCATATATTTT	CASSLLGTGKGNTIYF
TRBJ2-7	-	TRBV6-1	TRBD2	TGTGCCGGGGGGGCTAGCGGGAGCTACGAGCAGTACTTC	CAGGASGSYEQYF